The 27 T cell receptor beta chains below all came from one sample that was sequenced in a study of T cell changes during pregnancy in multiple sclerosis. Using immunoSEQ multiplex PCR, the repertoire was profiled, and TCRdb retains in-frame clones only, with some absent. The table includes about 70,000 clones, approximately 92% detected once. The sequences come from peripheral blood, collected in the second trimester of pregnancy. These receptors were obtained from a female donor in good health, enrolled as a control in a pregnancy study.

The CDR3 DNA sequence: TGTGCCAGTACCAATCGGGACAGGGGGCGCGAGCCCCAGCATTTT. It codes for CASTNRDRGREPQHF. V is TRBV19 and J is TRBJ1-5, with 12 bases identical to TRBD1. This CDR3 region has 15 residues. Losses at the gene ends were 7 bases for V and 8 bases for J; bases not matched to a gene: 9. CDR1 is LNHDA, CDR2 SQIVND, per germline (reference sequence). The variable domain in full, with the rest retrieved from reference TRBV19 and TRBJ1-5, is DGGITQSPKYLFRKEGQNVTLSCEQNLNHDAMYWYRQDPGQGLRLIYYSQIVNDFQKGDIAEGYSVSREKKESFPLTVTSAQKNPTAFYLCASTNRDRGREPQHFGDGTRLSIL.

The rearrangement uses TRBV18 and TRBJ2-7; D is possibly TRBD2 (5 bases). The CDR3 is 13 residues long. Germline assignment: CDR1 KGHSH and CDR2 LQKENI. Trimming left V 6 bases short and J 2 bases short, with 11 bases between. The DNA of the CDR3 is TGTGCCAGCTCGGGAGACCTTACCTACGAGCAGTACTTC. Amino acids: CASSGDLTYEQYF.

The sample holds a few counts of this clone. The V and J genes are TRBV27 and TRBJ2-5; perhaps TRBD1 as D (6 bases). V was cut by 6 bases and J by 2 bases, with 10 bases left in between. This CDR3 spans 13 amino acids. The germline CDR1 and CDR2 sequences are MNHEY and SMNVEV (reference sequence). The CDR3 sequence is CASRGHLQETQYF. The CDR3 DNA is TGTGCCAGCAGGGGACACCTACAAGAGACCCAGTACTTC.

This clone was counted a single time. The chain combines TRBV5-4 with TRBJ1-4; no definite D call. Germline V gene data show CDR1 as SGHNT and CDR2 as YYREEE (reference sequence). Trimming removed 5 bases from V and 4 bases from J, with 12 bases in between. The CDR3 runs 14 residues. The CDR3 nucleotides read TGTGCCAGCAGGTCGACGGGTAATAATGAAAAACTGTTTTTT. It translates to CASRSTGNNEKLFF.

This chain connects TRBV7-2 to TRBJ1-2, with D unresolved. There are 15 residues in the CDR3. V gave up 5 bases and J gave up 8 bases, with 21 bases separating them. Per the germline V gene, CDR1 is SGHTA and CDR2 is FQGNSA. CDR3: CASSQRWERGVGYTF. The CDR3 DNA sequence: TGTGCCAGCAGCCAAAGATGGGAGCGAGGAGTCGGCTACACCTTC. The full variable domain, completed using reference TRBV7-2 and TRBJ1-2, is GAGVSQSPSNKVTEKGKDVELRCDPISGHTALYWYRQSLGQGLEFLIYFQGNSAPDKSGLPSDRFSAERTGGSVSTLTIQRTQQEDSAVYLCASSQRWERGVGYTFGSGTRLTVV.

The rearrangement joins TRBV30 to TRBJ2-7, with D unclear. The V gene lost 0 bases and the J gene lost 3 bases, with 12 bases spanning the gap. The CDR3 extends over 14 amino acids. From germline, CDR1 is GTSNPN and CDR2 SVGIG (reference sequence). The CDR3 spells CAWSVPWAGYEQYF. In DNA form, the CDR3 reads TGTGCCTGGAGTGTACCCTGGGCCGGCTACGAGCAGTACTTC.

The chain combines TRBV7-2 with TRBJ2-3; D is perhaps TRBD2 (6 bases). The germline gives CDR1 SGHTA, CDR2 FQGNSA. The CDR3 covers 14 residues. The V gene lost 6 bases and the J gene lost 2 bases, with 12 bases spanning the gap. The CDR3 region is CASSPGLFTDTQYF. CDR3 sequence (DNA): TGTGCCAGCAGTCCGGGACTTTTCACAGATACGCAGTATTTT.

V and J are TRBV4-1 and TRBJ1-1, with D perhaps TRBD1 (6 bases). In germline, CDR1 is MGHRA, CDR2 YSYEKL. The germline V and J ends were trimmed by 1 base and 0 bases, with 9 bases remaining between them. The CDR3 runs 15 residues. CDR3 DNA: TGCGCCAGCAGCCAAGGGACAGCTTTGAACACTGAAGCTTTCTTT. It is translated as CASSQGTALNTEAFF.

This chain connects TRBV5-1 to TRBJ1-2; no clear D. Germline V lookup: CDR1 SGHRS, CDR2 YFSETQ. CDR3 length: 12 residues. V was trimmed by 0 bases and J by 6 bases, leaving 6 bases between them. CDR3: CASSLEGDGYTF. The CDR3 bases are TGCGCCAGCAGCTTGGAGGGAGATGGCTACACCTTC.

The chain carries TRBV2 and TRBJ1-2, with D possibly TRBD1 on 5 matching bases. The V end lost 0 bases, the J end lost 7 bases, and 12 bases lay between the germline ends. Germline lookup yields CDR1 SNHLY and CDR2 FYNNEI. CDR3 length equals 14 residues. The CDR3 DNA is TGTGCCAGCAGTGAAGCCCCCGGGGGGACTGGCTACACCTTC. It codes for CASSEAPGGTGYTF.

This chain uses TRBV27 with TRBJ2-1; D possibly corresponds to TRBD2 (5 bases). Trimming cost V 2 bases and J 4 bases, with 6 bases left between them. Germline-derived CDR1 and CDR2 are MNHEY and SMNVEV (reference sequence). This CDR3 region has 13 residues. CDR3 amino acids: CASSLGLYNEQFF. CDR3 sequence (DNA): TGTGCCAGCAGTTTAGGACTGTACAATGAGCAGTTCTTC.

The V and J genes are TRBV7-3 and TRBJ2-7, with TRBD1 as a possible D gene (6 bases). In germline, CDR1 is SGHTA, CDR2 FQGTGA. The CDR3 loop spans 15 amino acids. Trimming shortened V by 2 bases and J by 0 bases, and 11 bases separated the two germline ends. This CDR3 is CASSLGTGPSYEQYF. The CDR3 DNA reads TGTGCCAGCAGCTTAGGAACAGGGCCCTCCTACGAGCAGTACTTC.

CDR3 region: CASSQDRAGWEKLFF. Here the CDR3 DNA reads TGCGCCAGCAGCCAAGACCGGGCGGGGTGGGAAAAACTGTTTTTT. This chain uses TRBV4-1 with TRBJ1-4; D is ambiguous. Germline lookup yields CDR1 MGHRA and CDR2 YSYEKL. With 0 bases removed from V and 8 bases from J, the gap between germline ends came to 13 bases. The CDR3 covers 15 residues.

The rearrangement joins TRBV28 to TRBJ2-5, with D maybe TRBD2 (6 bases). The CDR3 runs to 13 residues. The germline gives CDR1 MDHEN, CDR2 SYDVKM. The ends were cut back, 8 bases at V and 5 bases at J, with 15 bases in the middle. CDR3 sequence: CASRAGRRETQYF. The CDR3 DNA sequence: TGTGCCAGCCGAGCGGGTCGAAGGGAGACCCAGTACTTC.

This rearrangement joins TRBV27 to TRBJ2-1, with 7 bases fitting TRBD1. V was clipped by 7 bases and J by 7 bases; unmatched bases: 10. The germline V gene encodes CDR1 MNHEY and CDR2 SMNVEV (reference sequence). The CDR3 runs 14 residues. The CDR3 protein is CASTHRGVGNEQFF. CDR3 nucleotide sequence: TGTGCCAGCACCCACAGGGGCGTGGGAAATGAGCAGTTCTTC.

This sequence joins TRBV27 and TRBJ2-2, with 8 bases that match TRBD1. CDR1 and CDR2 from the germline V gene are MNHEY and SMNVEV (reference sequence). The CDR3 totals 15 residues. The trim removed 3 bases at V and 1 base at J, leaving 1 base unmatched. CDR3 sequence (DNA): TGTGCCAGCAGTTTCAGGGGGCAGAACACCGGGGAGCTGTTTTTT. Translating gives CASSFRGQNTGELFF.

This clone was picked up one time. V and J are TRBV10-3 and TRBJ1-1, with a possible D match to TRBD1 (6 bases). The CDR3 has 13 amino acids. The ends were cut back, 4 bases at V and 1 base at J, with 7 bases in the middle. Germline assignment: CDR1 ENHRY and CDR2 SYGVKD. Written as DNA, the CDR3 is TGTGCCATCAGTGGGACAGCGAACACTGAAGCTTTCTTT. Protein product: CAISGTANTEAFF.

The chain has TRBV5-1 and TRBJ2-7; TRBD1 matches at 7 bases. The CDR3 has 16 amino acids. Germline lookup yields CDR1 SGHRS and CDR2 YFSETQ. V lost 1 base to trimming and J lost 1 base; unmatched junction nucleotides: 8. The CDR3 DNA follows: TGCGCCAGCAGCTTGCCCCACGGGACAGAGTCCTACGAGCAGTACTTC. Its protein product is CASSLPHGTESYEQYF.

The CDR3 bases are TGTGCCAGCAGTATGACGGCGGGCGAAAAACTGTTTTTT. Amino acids: CASSMTAGEKLFF. This chain connects TRBV6-5 to TRBJ1-4; D not resolved. From germline, CDR1 is MNHEY and CDR2 SVGAGI. Trimming took 5 bases from V and 8 from J, leaving 12 bases between them. The CDR3 sequence is 13 residues long.

The chain links TRBV7-3 to TRBJ2-3; TRBD2 matches at 8 bases. Germline CDR1 reads SGHTA; CDR2 reads FQGTGA. There are 14 residues in the CDR3. Trimming at V came to 1 base and at J to 10 bases, leaving 7 bases not matched to a gene. The CDR3 region is CASSLNAPGGAQYF. The DNA for the CDR3 is TGTGCCAGCAGCTTAAACGCTCCGGGGGGGGCGCAGTATTTT.

This clone has a handful of counts. This rearrangement joins TRBV2 to TRBJ1-5; 9 nucleotides line up with TRBD1. After removal of 6 bases from V and 6 bases from J, the junction contained 6 bases not matched to a gene. Per germline, CDR1 SNHLY and CDR2 FYNNEI. The CDR3 consists of 14 residues. DNA for the CDR3: TGTGCCAGCAGACCTACAGGGGGCTTTCAGCCCCAGCATTTT. Translation: CASRPTGGFQPQHF.

CDR3 loop: CASSVLQGTGNTIYF. The CDR3 DNA reads TGTGCCAGCAGCGTCTTACAGGGGACGGGAAACACCATATATTTT. The chain joins TRBV5-6 to TRBJ1-3, with TRBD1 identical over 7 bases. The CDR3 is 15 residues long. The V segment lost 4 bases and the J segment 4 bases; nucleotides outside the gene matches: 8. Germline CDR1 is SGHDT and CDR2 is YYEEEE.

The rearrangement uses TRBV4-1 and TRBJ1-1, with D maybe TRBD1 (6 bases). From germline, CDR1 is MGHRA and CDR2 YSYEKL. The CDR3 runs to 14 residues. Trimming shortened V by 0 bases and J by 2 bases, and 7 bases separated the two germline ends. DNA for the CDR3: TGCGCCAGCAGCCAAGACAGGGGTAACACTGAAGCTTTCTTT. This gives the protein CASSQDRGNTEAFF.

J is TRBJ1-1 and V is TRBV30; D remains unclear. V shed 4 bases and J shed 1 base, with 13 bases lying between them. The CDR3 has 14 residues. Germline CDR1 reads GTSNPN; CDR2 reads SVGIG (reference sequence). CDR3 in amino acids: CAWKWSVGNTEAFF. The CDR3 DNA reads TGTGCCTGGAAATGGAGCGTGGGGAACACTGAAGCTTTCTTT.

The V gene is TRBV10-3, the J gene TRBJ2-7, with D possibly TRBD1 on 6 matching bases. Germline values: CDR1 ENHRY, CDR2 SYGVKD. Trimming removed 2 bases at V and 4 bases at J, with 15 bases between. The CDR3 covers 15 residues. CDR3 coding DNA: TGTGCCATCAGTGAGACGTGGGGGCAGGATTACGAGCAGTACTTC. Protein sequence: CAISETWGQDYEQYF.

This chain links TRBV7-9 with TRBJ1-6; D gene unclear. CDR3 length: 17 amino acids. Germline V CDR1 and CDR2: SEHNR, FQNEAQ (reference sequence). With 1 base removed from V and 10 bases from J, the gap between germline ends came to 20 bases. Here the CDR3 DNA reads TGTGCCAGCAGCTTAGAGAGTACCGGGAAGTTAGGATCACCCCTCCACTTT. Protein: CASSLESTGKLGSPLHF. Using reference TRBV7-9 and TRBJ1-6 for the parts outside the CDR3, the full variable domain is DTGVSQNPRHKITKRGQNVTFRCDPISEHNRLYWYRQTLGQGPEFLTYFQNEAQLEKSRLLSDRFSAERPKGSFSTLEIQRTEQGDSAMYLCASSLESTGKLGSPLHFGNGTRLTVT.

CDR3 DNA: TGTGCCAGCAGCTTGGCTTCGGCAGGGCTCTACTATGGCTACACCTTC. Protein sequence: CASSLASAGLYYGYTF. This chain connects TRBV5-4 to TRBJ1-2, with D maybe TRBD1 (5 bases). The CDR3 consists of 16 residues. Between the trimmed V and J ends, which lost 0 bases and 3 bases, there was a span of 15 bases. The germline V gene has CDR1 SGHNT and CDR2 YYREEE (reference sequence). Filled out from reference TRBV5-4 and TRBJ1-2, the complete variable domain reads ETGVTQSPTHLIKTRGQQVTLRCSSQSGHNTVSWYQQALGQGPQFIFQYYREEENGRGNFPPRFSGLQFPNYSSELNVNALELDDSALYLCASSLASAGLYYGYTFGSGTRLTVV.